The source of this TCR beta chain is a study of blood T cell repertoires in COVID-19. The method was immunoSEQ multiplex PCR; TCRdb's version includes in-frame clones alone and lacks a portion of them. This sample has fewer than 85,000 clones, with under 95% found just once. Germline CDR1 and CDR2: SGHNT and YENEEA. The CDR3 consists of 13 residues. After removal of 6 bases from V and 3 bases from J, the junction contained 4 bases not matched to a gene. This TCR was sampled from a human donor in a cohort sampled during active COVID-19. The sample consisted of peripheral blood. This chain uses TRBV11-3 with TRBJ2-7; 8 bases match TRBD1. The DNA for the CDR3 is TGTGCCAGCAGTACCGGGACAGGCTACGAGCAGTACTTC. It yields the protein CASSTGTGYEQYF.